This T cell receptor beta chain was documented in a study of T-cell memory formation after mild COVID-19. TCRdb recomputed calls from the 5' RACE reads with MiXCR, one row per CDR3 protein. The sample contains 150,000 or so distinct CDR3 sequences, approximately 10% of which appear only once. Only a few counts were recorded for this clonotype. CDR1 and CDR2 from the germline V gene are SGHTA and FQGNSA. The CDR3 has 18 residues. V lost 2 bases and J lost 2; bases outside the gene matches: 10. The sample comprised PBMCs or a T cell subset sorted from them (not recorded which). This clonotype was obtained from a man aged 18 to 30 who had mild COVID-19 (a few samples of this study predate the infection). Cell type and time point are not known. The chain uses TRBV7-2 and TRBJ2-3; 10 bases fit TRBD2. CDR3 region: CASSLTQVAGGSTDTQYF. DNA of the CDR3: TGTGCCAGCAGCTTAACTCAAGTAGCGGGGGGCTCCACAGATACGCAGTATTTT.